Presented here are 15 T cell receptor beta chains from one specimen sequenced in a study of early T cells in non-severe SARS-CoV-2 infection. TCRdb itself ran the 5' RACE reads through MiXCR, one entry per CDR3 protein. There are 35,000 or so distinct CDR3 sequences in the sample; about 5% occur only once, and roughly 13% lies in the top ten. Sequenced input: whole blood. The receptor source for this set is an adult who was a healthcare worker with PCR-confirmed SARS-CoV-2 infection or an uninfected control (not recorded which).

The CDR3 nucleotides are TGTGCCAGCAGACGCGATAGCAATCAGCCCCAGCATTTT. It is translated as CASRRDSNQPQHF. This sequence joins TRBV6-5 and TRBJ1-5; D is undetermined. With 6 bases removed from V and 0 bases from J, the gap between germline ends came to 6 bases. Germline CDR1 reads MNHEY; CDR2 reads SVGAGI. This CDR3 spans 13 amino acids.

This clonotype was seen more than once but under ten times. The chain carries TRBV5-1 and TRBJ2-2; D may be TRBD1 (6 bases). V lost 0 bases and J 6 bases, leaving 12 bases between the germline ends. Germline V gene data show CDR1 as SGHRS and CDR2 as YFSETQ. The CDR3 consists of 15 residues. CDR3 in DNA: TGCGCCAGCAGCTTGGGTCTAGGGGGACCCGGGGAGCTGTTTTTT. It encodes CASSLGLGGPGELFF.

This clonotype came up many times. This sequence joins TRBV6-2 or TRBV6-3 and TRBJ2-1; 8 nucleotides agree with TRBD2. The germline CDR1 and CDR2 sequences are MNHEY and SVGEGT. This CDR3 contains 16 residues. The V and J ends lost 6 bases and 2 bases, in that order; junction bases with no gene match: 9. CDR3 protein: CASRPRRGAPYNEQFF. The CDR3 DNA is TGTGCCAGCAGGCCTCGGCGGGGGGCCCCCTACAATGAGCAGTTCTTC.

The chain has TRBV20-1 and TRBJ1-5; D remains ambiguous. The germline V gene encodes CDR1 DFQATT and CDR2 SNEGSKA (reference sequence). This CDR3 has 16 amino acids. V was pared by 1 base and J by 1 base, with 14 bases between. The CDR3 protein is CSARASAESSNQPQHF. For the CDR3, the DNA is TGCAGTGCTAGAGCCTCCGCGGAGTCAAGCAATCAGCCCCAGCATTTT.

At least ten counts were recorded for this clonotype. J is TRBJ2-3 and V is TRBV7-6; no clear D. CDR1 SGHVS and CDR2 FNYEAQ come from the germline V gene. V was clipped by 4 bases and J by 1 base, with 12 bases between them. This CDR3 comprises 15 residues. The CDR3 reads CASSSPNGGTDTQYF. For the CDR3, the DNA is TGTGCCAGCAGCTCCCCGAATGGCGGCACAGATACGCAGTATTTT.

There are many counts of this clonotype. The V gene is TRBV18, the J gene TRBJ2-7, with D unresolved. From germline, CDR1 is KGHSH and CDR2 LQKENI. The CDR3 length is 12 residues. V lost 3 bases and J 3 bases, leaving 6 bases between the germline ends. Written as DNA, the CDR3 is TGTGCCAGCTCACCCCGACTCTACGAGCAGTACTTC. Its translation is CASSPRLYEQYF.

In its sample, this clonotype was seen a few times. This rearrangement joins TRBV6-6 to TRBJ2-1; the D gene could be TRBD1 or TRBD2 (5 bases each). Germline CDR1 and CDR2: MNHNY and SVGAGI (reference sequence). Trimming removed 6 bases at V and 2 bases at J, with 20 bases between. The CDR3 runs 17 residues. The CDR3 loop is CASSSIRGADPYNEQFF. The DNA for the CDR3 is TGTGCCAGCAGCTCTATCCGGGGCGCTGACCCCTACAATGAGCAGTTCTTC.

This clonotype was found many times. This chain uses TRBV6-5 with TRBJ2-3; D is perhaps TRBD2 (7 bases). This CDR3 is built from 15 residues. Per germline, CDR1 MNHEY and CDR2 SVGAGI. Trimming took off 2 bases at V and 5 bases at J, with 14 bases between the two ends. CDR3 nucleotides: TGTGCCAGCAGTTACCGGGGGGCCGGGGGAGATACGCAGTATTTT. Protein: CASSYRGAGGDTQYF.

This clonotype has a count of ten or more. The chain is built from TRBV7-9 and TRBJ2-5; either TRBD1 or TRBD2 may fit D (5 bases each). The CDR3 is 15 residues long. Germline V CDR1 and CDR2: SEHNR, FQNEAQ (reference sequence). The V and J ends lost 5 bases and 2 bases respectively, with 15 bases between them. The CDR3 bases are TGTGCCAGCAGCCCCGCTATCGGGGCTCAAGAGACCCAGTACTTC. Residues: CASSPAIGAQETQYF. Full variable domain (outside the CDR3, taken from reference TRBV7-9 and TRBJ2-5): DTGVSQNPRHKITKRGQNVTFRCDPISEHNRLYWYRQTLGQGPEFLTYFQNEAQLEKSRLLSDRFSAERPKGSFSTLEIQRTEQGDSAMYLCASSPAIGAQETQYFGPGTRLLVL.

This clonotype was picked up many times. CDR3: CASSLGGDSYEQYF. The CDR3 DNA reads TGTGCCAGCAGCTTAGGGGGCGACAGCTACGAGCAGTACTTC. V is TRBV11-2 and J is TRBJ2-7, with D tentatively TRBD1 (5 bases). CDR3 length: 14 amino acids. Germline CDR1 SGHAT, CDR2 FQNNGV. The V and J ends lost 1 base and 3 bases respectively, with 10 bases between them.

The CDR3 DNA reads TGCAGTGCCGCCGAACAGGGATGGAACACTGAAGCTTTCTTT. It encodes CSAAEQGWNTEAFF. This chain uses TRBV20-1 with TRBJ1-1; the D gene is possibly TRBD1 (6 bases). Germline-derived CDR1 and CDR2 are DFQATT and SNEGSKA (reference sequence). The CDR3 length is 14 residues. V lost 6 bases to trimming and J lost 1 base, with 15 bases between them.

This rearrangement joins TRBV9 to TRBJ1-2, with 7 bases fitting TRBD1. CDR3 length: 16 amino acids. The germline CDR1 and CDR2 sequences are SGDLS and YYNGEE. With V trimmed by 4 bases and J by 4 bases, 13 bases remained unmatched. Here the CDR3 reads CASSPVGGGASYGYTF. The DNA of the CDR3 is TGTGCCAGCAGCCCGGTGGGAGGGGGCGCGAGCTATGGCTACACCTTC.

This clonotype was seen ten or more times. This sequence joins TRBV3-1 and TRBJ1-1, with D tentatively TRBD1 (6 bases). Per germline, CDR1 LGHDT and CDR2 YNNKEL (reference sequence). The CDR3 has 16 residues. The V end was cut by 4 bases, the J end by 5 bases, with 20 bases between. The CDR3 loop reads CASSRAHRAGRTEAFF. CDR3 sequence (DNA): TGTGCCAGCAGCCGGGCACACAGGGCCGGGAGGACTGAAGCTTTCTTT.

The chain is built from TRBV28 and TRBJ2-1; possible D gene TRBD2, 6 bases. V lost 7 bases and J 10 bases, leaving 23 bases between the germline ends. This CDR3 has 15 residues. The germline V gene has CDR1 MDHEN and CDR2 SYDVKM. The CDR3 reads CASNLEGLPEGEQFF. The DNA of the CDR3 is TGTGCCAGCAACCTAGAGGGACTGCCGGAGGGGGAGCAGTTCTTC. Together with reference TRBV28 and TRBJ2-1, the CDR3 gives the full variable domain: DVKVTQSSRYLVKRTGEKVFLECVQDMDHENMFWYRQDPGLGLRLIYFSYDVKMKEKGDIPEGYSVSREKKERFSLILESASTNQTSMYLCASNLEGLPEGEQFFGPGTRLTVL.

With regard to this clonotype: The final CDR3 position lacks the conserved phenylalanine or tryptophan, pointing to a likely read error. The chain uses TRBV2 and TRBJ2-5, with TRBD1 as a possible D gene (6 bases). The germline gives CDR1 SNHLY, CDR2 FYNNEI. CDR3 length: 18 residues. V was shortened by 0 bases and J by 2 bases, with 19 bases between the two germline ends. CDR3 DNA sequence: TGTGCCAGCAGTGAAGCGCAGGGGAATCGGCTAACTCAAGAGACCCAGTACCTC. Encoded protein: CASSEAQGNRLTQETQYL.